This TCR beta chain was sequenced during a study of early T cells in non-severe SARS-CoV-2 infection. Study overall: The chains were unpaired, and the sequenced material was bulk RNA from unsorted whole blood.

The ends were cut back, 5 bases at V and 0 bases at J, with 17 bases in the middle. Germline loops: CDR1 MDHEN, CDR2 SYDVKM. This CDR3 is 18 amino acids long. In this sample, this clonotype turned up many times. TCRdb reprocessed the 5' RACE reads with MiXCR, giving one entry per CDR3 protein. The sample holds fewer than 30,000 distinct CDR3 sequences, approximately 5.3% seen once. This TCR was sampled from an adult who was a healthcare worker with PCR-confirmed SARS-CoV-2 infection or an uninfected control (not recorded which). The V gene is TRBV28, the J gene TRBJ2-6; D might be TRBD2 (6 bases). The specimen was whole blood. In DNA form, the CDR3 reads TGTGCCAGCAGTGAGTCGGGGGTCGCGATCTCTGGGGCCAACGTCCTGACTTTC. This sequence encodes CASSESGVAISGANVLTF.